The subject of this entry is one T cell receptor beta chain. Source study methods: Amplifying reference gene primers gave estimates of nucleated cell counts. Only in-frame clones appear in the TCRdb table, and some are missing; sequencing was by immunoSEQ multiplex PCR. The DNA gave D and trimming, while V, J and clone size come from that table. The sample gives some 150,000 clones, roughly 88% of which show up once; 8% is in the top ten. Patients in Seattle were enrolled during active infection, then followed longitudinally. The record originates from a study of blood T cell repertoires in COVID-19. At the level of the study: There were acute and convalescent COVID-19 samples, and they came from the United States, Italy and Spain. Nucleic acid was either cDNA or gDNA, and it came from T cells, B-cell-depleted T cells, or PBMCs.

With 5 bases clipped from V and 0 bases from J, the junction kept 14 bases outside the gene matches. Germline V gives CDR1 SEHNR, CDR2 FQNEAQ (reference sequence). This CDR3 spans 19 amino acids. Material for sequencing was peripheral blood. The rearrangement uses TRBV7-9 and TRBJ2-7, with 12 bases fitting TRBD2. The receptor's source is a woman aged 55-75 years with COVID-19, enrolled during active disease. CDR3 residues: CASSHDWASGGVRSYEQYF. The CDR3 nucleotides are TGTGCCAGCAGCCATGACTGGGCTAGCGGGGGGGTTCGCTCCTACGAGCAGTACTTC.